What follows is one T cell receptor (beta chain) and its context. Its cognate antigen has yet to be identified. This may stem from a read error, because a much larger clone lies one nucleotide away. The data were obtained in a study of human T cells and chemical hapten exposure (dated by TCRdb to the early 2020s). With regard to the full study: For sensitization, 2% DPC in acetone was applied to an approximately 2 cm by approximately 2 cm area of upper inner arm skin. The mostly female patient cohort included alopecia areata with under or over 50% scalp involvement, alopecia totalis and alopecia universalis. Patch testing was done on the upper back using Finn chambers containing 0.01% DPC, and results were scored after 6 days according to International Contact Dermatitis Research Group standards. Blood samples were taken from patients before sensitization (week 0) and then at 2, 6 and about 24 weeks after DPC sensitization. Throughout the roughly 24-week study period, patients were also given weekly therapeutic DPC doses on the scalp. Libraries were pooled for sequencing, and variation in per-sample TCR yields was attributed mainly to small differences in library volumes within the pool. For TCR sequencing, blood came from 25 to 35 alopecia patients at anywhere from one to four time points (pre-sensitization, 2, 6 and 24 weeks). The study tracked peripheral blood TCR repertoire changes in vivo during primary and secondary sensitization to the hapten diphenylcyclopropenone (DPC) in alopecia patients. Here is what the overall study found, with its caveats: Significantly more large CDR3 similarity clusters were formed by expanded TCRs than by pre-sensitization or healthy control sets, consistent with antigen-driven responses. DPC sensitization did not change how many TCRs were above 1 in 1000 frequency, and no evidence was found of alterations in global repertoire structure. Patch test score was positively correlated with the number of PT1 expanded TCRs, with significance at thresholds 8, 16 and 32 but not at 4. After repeated subsampling, changes were observed in the strength of the expansion versus patch-test correlation and in the threshold at which the correlation became significant. Because all patients had alopecia, a presumed autoimmune disease, the immune response of the patients might differ from that of healthy individuals.

Reading the label with the study, this specimen's time point is: patch test 3, about 24 weeks after DPC sensitization. The intended sense of this specimen's treatment or condition label: therapeutic diphenylcyclopropenone sensitization with weekly scalp DPC. At every patch-test visit, the blood draw took place before the patch test was put on. Patients were considered eligible if aged 18 to 70, diagnosed with alopecia and deemed suitable for DPC therapy, and patients were excluded if pregnant. Total RNA was extracted from unfractionated whole blood collected in Tempus Blood RNA tubes. Taken from the germline V gene, the CDR1 and CDR2 loops are SGHRS and YFSETQ. From cysteine to phenylalanine, the CDR3 is 15 amino acids long. Only CDR3 DNA is held: 45 bases, read in frame from base 1. For this chain, trimming is 6 bases at the V end and 7 bases at the J end, and the number of junction bases without a gene match is 13.

The library was generated by RACE. The sequencer listed for this sample is NextSeq 500. During library preparation, unique molecular identifiers were attached to individual cDNA molecules so that TCRs could be counted in a quantitative, reproducible way. Both TCR alpha and TCR beta chains were sequenced from each blood RNA sample. Per the original workflow: A median of about 89,000 TCRs per sample was observed, with a range of 23,224 to 690,600. V, J and CDR3 annotation of the TCR reads was carried out using the Decombinator software suite. For the PS versus PT1 abundance plots, all samples were subsampled to the same number of TCRs (28,000). Expanded TCRs were defined as absent before sensitization and observed at least eight times at the 2-week time point. TCRdb's own reprocessing of the public reads used fastp at Q25 and MiXCR and kept productive beta chains. Entries are consolidated by CDR3 protein sequence, retaining the most common genes and DNA. The V and J calls follow TCRdb's processing rather than the paper's. The sample table shows tens of thousands of distinct CDR3 sequences, and 11% are seen once. The ten largest clonotypes hold roughly 3.7% of the sample.

The source material was whole blood, sampled in connection with sensitization to the hapten diphenylcyclopropenone (DPC). The rearrangement joined TRBV5-1 to TRBJ2-1; the central 7 bases match TRBD2. The TCR originated in a woman aged 50 to 60 with alopecia areata. Some clones in this sample may be carry-over from other donors' samples. The DNA is TGCGCCAGCAAGATTCAAGCGGGACGTGGTAATGAGCAGTTCTTC. This codes for CASKIQAGRGNEQFF.